Listed below are T cell receptor beta chains from one sample, sequenced in a study of blood T cells in healthy people across ages. TCRdb analysed the 5' RACE reads with MiXCR anew, one entry per CDR3 protein. The repertoire holds roughly 1,500,000 distinct CDR3 sequences, with approximately 42% as singletons. Specimen: blood. These receptors were obtained from a young woman in good health. CDR3s include the opening cysteine and the closing phenylalanine or tryptophan. The D gene is left open where the match is weak. Expanded clones get a size class; other rows say once, few or many, or leave the size out.

TRBJ1-2 | 13 | . | TRBV12-3/TRBV12-4 | . | CASSFSGVNGYTF | TGTGCCAGCAGTTTTTCAGGGGTCAACGGCTACACCTTC
TRBJ1-6 | 15 | few | TRBV27 | . | CASRVEGSYNSPLHF | TGTGCCAGCAGGGTCGAGGGCTCCTATAATTCACCCCTCCACTTT
TRBJ2-1 | 13 | . | TRBV7-8 | . | CASSPSVGTEQFF | TGTGCCAGCAGCCCTTCCGTGGGGACTGAGCAGTTCTTC
TRBJ2-5 | 14 | few | TRBV3-1 | . | CASSQGHLGETQYF | TGTGCCAGCAGCCAAGGGCACCTGGGGGAGACCCAGTACTTC
TRBJ1-1 | 16 | once | TRBV7-9 | TRBD1 | CASSIQGGAVNTEAFF | TGTGCCAGCAGCATCCAGGGGGGGGCGGTGAACACTGAAGCTTTCTTT
TRBJ2-3 | 17 | . | TRBV20-1 | TRBD2 | CSARRLAGAHSTDTQYF | TGCAGTGCTAGACGACTAGCGGGAGCACATAGCACAGATACGCAGTATTTT
TRBJ1-1 | 15 | few | TRBV9 | . | CASSRILGSGTEAFF | TGTGCCAGCAGCCGGATCCTGGGGTCGGGCACTGAAGCTTTCTTT
TRBJ2-2 | 15 | few | TRBV20-1 | . | CSAREPGLSGGELFF | TGCAGTGCTAGGGAACCGGGACTCAGTGGCGGGGAGCTGTTTTTT
TRBJ2-7 | 12 | . | TRBV20-1 | . | CSATGLVYEQYF | TGCAGCGCGACAGGTCTCGTCTACGAGCAGTACTTC
TRBJ1-5 | 16 | few | TRBV5-5 | . | CASSDDSANSDQPQHF | TGTGCCAGCAGCGACGACTCGGCCAACTCGGATCAGCCCCAGCATTTT
TRBJ1-4 | 15 | few | TRBV7-8 | . | CASSLVVGAREKLFF | TGTGCCAGCAGCTTAGTGGTGGGGGCAAGAGAAAAACTGTTTTTT
TRBJ2-3 | 11 | . | TRBV20-1 | . | CSVTYGDTQYF | TGCAGCGTCACCTACGGGGATACGCAGTATTTT
TRBJ2-1 | 10 | many | TRBV29-1 | . | CSVDRGTQFF | TGCAGCGTTGACAGAGGTACCCAGTTCTTC
TRBJ2-1 | 15 | . | TRBV4-1 | TRBD2 | CASSPGIAGGNEQFF | TGCGCCAGCAGCCCGGGGATAGCGGGAGGCAATGAGCAGTTCTTC
TRBJ2-1 | 14 | . | TRBV7-9 | . | CARGTDGQYNEQFF | TGTGCCAGGGGAACAGACGGACAATACAATGAGCAGTTCTTC
TRBJ1-1 | 15 | . | TRBV27 | . | CASSWGGAGNTEAFF | TGTGCCAGCAGTTGGGGGGGGGCCGGGAACACTGAAGCTTTCTTT
TRBJ2-7 | 14 | few | TRBV12-5 | . | CASGLGYASYEQYF | TGTGCTAGTGGTTTGGGGTATGCGAGCTACGAGCAGTACTTC
TRBJ2-3 | 15 | . | TRBV15 | . | CATSTSMGFTDTQYF | TGTGCCACCAGCACTAGCATGGGCTTCACAGATACGCAGTATTTT
TRBJ1-1 | 16 | . | TRBV20-1 | TRBD1 | CSIRPRGQGTNTEAFF | TGCAGTATAAGGCCGCGCGGACAGGGGACGAACACTGAAGCTTTCTTT
TRBJ1-5 | 15 | . | TRBV12-3/TRBV12-4 | . | CANREGPGGTQPRHF | TGTGCCAACAGGGAGGGTCCGGGAGGGACCCAGCCCCGGCATTTT
TRBJ2-7 | 13 | . | TRBV4-1 | . | CASSQLLGHGQYF | TGCGCCAGCAGCCAACTTTTAGGCCACGGGCAGTACTTC
TRBJ1-1 | 11 | . | TRBV20-1 | . | CSADRTNEAFF | TGCAGTGCTGACCGTACTAATGAAGCTTTCTTT
TRBJ2-7 | 14 | . | TRBV3-1 | . | CASSFGTPGGEQYF | TGTGCCAGCAGCTTTGGGACGCCGGGCGGCGAGCAGTACTTC
TRBJ1-3 | 14 | . | TRBV7-9 | . | CASSLGVSGNTIYF | TGTGCCAGCAGCTTAGGTGTTAGTGGAAACACCATATATTTT
TRBJ2-1 | 16 | . | TRBV12-3/TRBV12-4 | TRBD2 | CASSQNLGLAANEQFF | TGTGCCAGCAGTCAAAACCTGGGACTAGCGGCTAATGAGCAGTTCTTC
TRBJ1-2 | 15 | few | TRBV20-1 | . | CSARDPEGTNYGYTF | TGCAGTGCTAGAGATCCGGAGGGAACTAACTATGGCTACACCTTC
TRBJ2-1 | 16 | . | TRBV29-1 | . | CSVTPPAKRAVYEQFF | TGCAGCGTCACACCACCAGCGAAGAGGGCCGTGTATGAGCAGTTCTTC
TRBJ2-7 | 14 | . | TRBV6-5 | TRBD2 | CASSTSGSSGEQYF | TGTGCCAGCAGTACGAGCGGGAGTTCAGGCGAGCAGTACTTC
TRBJ1-1 | 13 | . | TRBV20-1 | . | CSAHGGPGTEAFF | TGCAGTGCCCACGGGGGACCGGGCACTGAAGCTTTCTTT